One and the same sample provided the 4 T cell receptor beta chains below, sequenced in a study of OX40 agonist ivuxolimab in advanced cancers. Library preparation used the immunoSEQ multiplex PCR assay. This immuneACCESS table, as held by TCRdb, lists in-frame sequences with V and J called but not all clones. Of the missing ones, under half trace to an unresolved V gene in checked studies; the others have no known cause. The sample table contains roughly 80,000 clones; only one count was recorded for more than 80% of them. The ten largest clones represent approximately 2.6% of the sample. The specimen comprised CD4+ or CD8+ T cells sorted from blood, sampled in a trial of the OX40 agonist ivuxolimab. These receptors came from an adult with an advanced solid tumor such as melanoma, head and neck, liver or kidney cancer.

CDR3 residues: CASSQELKTITANYGYTF. CDR3 sequence (DNA): TGTGCCAGCAGCCAAGAACTAAAGACAATAACCGCTAACTATGGCTACACCTTC. V usage is TRBV4-2 and J usage is TRBJ1-2, with unresolved D. The length of the CDR3 is 18 residues. Germline assignment: CDR1 LGHNA and CDR2 YNFKEQ. V was pared by 0 bases and J by 0 bases, with 17 bases between.

J is TRBJ1-2 and V is TRBV11-2; D is undetermined. Germline CDR1 SGHAT, CDR2 FQNNGV. This CDR3 has 14 amino acids. With 5 bases removed from V and 6 bases from J, the gap between germline ends came to 16 bases. The CDR3: CASSTASRGNGYTF. The CDR3, as DNA: TGTGCCAGCAGCACCGCCTCGCGGGGTAATGGCTACACCTTC.

V is TRBV19 and J is TRBJ1-3, with D possibly being TRBD1 (5 bases). Per the germline V gene, CDR1 is LNHDA and CDR2 is SQIVND (reference sequence). This CDR3 is built from 16 residues. Trimming left V 6 bases short and J 0 bases short, with 15 bases between. DNA of the CDR3: TGTGCCAGTAGACAAGGACGGGGGAGCTCTGGAAACACCATATATTTT. It yields the protein CASRQGRGSSGNTIYF.

This clone occurred a few times. V is TRBV27 and J is TRBJ1-1; 8 bases match TRBD1. CDR1 and CDR2 from the germline V gene are MNHEY and SMNVEV (reference sequence). The CDR3 runs to 13 residues. V trimming: 7 bases; J trimming: 7 bases; junction bases outside the gene matches: 8. The CDR3 region is CASISDRGREAFF. CDR3 sequence (DNA): TGTGCCAGCATCAGCGACAGGGGACGTGAAGCTTTCTTT.